This T cell receptor (beta chain) was captured in a study of blood T cells in healthy people across ages. Together with a sample-barcoded 5' primer, a J-beta primer mix was included in a second PCR lasting roughly 6 to 12 cycles. Every sample gave at least 3 million paired-end reads containing CDR3. TCRdb used MiXCR to reprocess the 5' RACE reads, holding one entry per CDR3 protein. This table has fewer than 1.5 million distinct CDR3 sequences, roughly 40% appearing once. Between the trimmed V and J ends, which lost 5 bases and 5 bases, there was a span of 15 bases. CDR1 is GTSNPN, CDR2 SVGIG, per germline (reference sequence). The CDR3 totals 13 residues. Donor samples were obtained from healthy Caucasian individuals from Russia, aged 6 to 90. About 10 milliliters of peripheral blood were drawn from each donor into EDTA-treated tubes. Isolation recovered at least 7 million PBMCs from every sample.

This clonotype was counted between two and nine times. This rearrangement joins TRBV30 to TRBJ1-2; a weak D match, TRBD1 (5 bases). This sequence originates from a woman between 18 and 29 years old in good health. Sequencing was carried out using blood. Here the CDR3 reads CAWRRIQEYGYTF. For the CDR3, the DNA is TGTGCCTGGCGGCGAATACAGGAATATGGCTACACCTTC. Complete variable domain (other parts from reference TRBV30 and TRBJ1-2): SQTIHQWPATLVQPVGSPLSLECTVEGTSNPNLYWYRQAAGRGLQLLFYSVGIGQISSEVPQNLSASRPQDRQFILSSKKLLLSDSGFYLCAWRRIQEYGYTFGSGTRLTVV.